What follows describes a single TCR beta chain. On cycle 4 day 1 and cycle 7 day 1, as well as at baseline, blood was sampled. The assay was immunoSEQ multiplex PCR, and TCRdb's table has in-frame clones only and misses some. The sample lists 75,000 to 80,000 clones; around four fifths were seen once. The sample belongs to a study of OX40 agonist ivuxolimab in advanced cancers. Across the whole study: The study treated patients with ivuxolimab, an agonistic anti-OX40 (CD134) antibody. At 75% to 90% male, the cohort had a mean age of 60 years, ranging from roughly 20 to 79.

Per germline, CDR1 SGHNT and CDR2 YYREEE (reference sequence). This CDR3 has 14 residues. V lost 1 base and J 4 bases, leaving 11 bases between the germline ends. This TCR was recovered from an adult with an advanced solid tumor such as melanoma, head and neck, liver or kidney cancer. The source material was CD4+ or CD8+ T cells sorted from blood, sampled in a trial of the OX40 agonist ivuxolimab. The chain links TRBV5-4 to TRBJ2-5; tentatively, D is TRBD2 (6 bases). DNA for the CDR3: TGTGCCAGCAGCTTGAGGTCGGGAGTAGAGACCCAGTACTTC. Amino acids: CASSLRSGVETQYF.